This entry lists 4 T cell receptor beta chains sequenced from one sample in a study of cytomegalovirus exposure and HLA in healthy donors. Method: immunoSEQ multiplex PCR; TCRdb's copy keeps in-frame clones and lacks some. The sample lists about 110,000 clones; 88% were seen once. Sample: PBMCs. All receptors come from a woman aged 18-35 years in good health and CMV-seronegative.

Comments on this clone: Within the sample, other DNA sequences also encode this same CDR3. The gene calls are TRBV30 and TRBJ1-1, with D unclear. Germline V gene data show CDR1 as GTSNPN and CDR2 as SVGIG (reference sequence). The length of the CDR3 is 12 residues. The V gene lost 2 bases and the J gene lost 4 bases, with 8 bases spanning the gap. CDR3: CAWSRGFTEAFF. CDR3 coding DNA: TGTGCCTGGAGTCGGGGTTTCACTGAAGCTTTCTTT.

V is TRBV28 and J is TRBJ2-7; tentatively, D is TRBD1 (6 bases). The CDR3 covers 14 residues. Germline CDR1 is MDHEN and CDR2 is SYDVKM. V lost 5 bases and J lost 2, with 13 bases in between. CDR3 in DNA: TGTGCCAGCAGTCCTCAGGGGAATCCCTACGAGCAGTACTTC. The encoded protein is CASSPQGNPYEQYF.

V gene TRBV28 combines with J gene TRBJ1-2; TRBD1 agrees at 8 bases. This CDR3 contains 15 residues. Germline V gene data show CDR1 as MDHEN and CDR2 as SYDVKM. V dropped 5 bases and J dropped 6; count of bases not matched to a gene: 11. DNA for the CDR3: TGTGCCAGCAGTGTAACCGGGACAGGTGAAGATGGCTACACCTTC. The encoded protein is CASSVTGTGEDGYTF.

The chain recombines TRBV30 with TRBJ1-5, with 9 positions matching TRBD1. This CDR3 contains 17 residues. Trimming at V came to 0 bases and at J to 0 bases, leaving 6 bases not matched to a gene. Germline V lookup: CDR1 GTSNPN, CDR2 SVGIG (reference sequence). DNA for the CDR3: TGTGCCTGGAGTGTGGGACAGGGACTGTATAGCAATCAGCCCCAGCATTTT. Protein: CAWSVGQGLYSNQPQHF.